This TCR beta chain was identified during a study of control samples from healthy donors and cancer patients. Trimming removed 3 bases at V and 1 base at J, with 12 bases between. This CDR3 has 15 amino acids. Germline V CDR1 and CDR2: SEHNR, FQNEAQ (reference sequence). Assay used: immunoSEQ multiplex PCR; TCRdb lists only in-frame clones, some missing. The data hold around 130,000 clones, with around nine tenths observed a single time. V is TRBV7-9 and J is TRBJ1-1, with D possibly matching TRBD1 (5 bases). This clonotype was sampled from a man in his fifties in good health. The specimen sequenced was blood. The CDR3, as DNA: TGTGCCAGCAGCTTGGACACTCATCAGAACACTGAAGCTTTCTTT. Its protein product is CASSLDTHQNTEAFF.